Each of the 18 T cell receptor beta chains below was sequenced from the same sample in a study of T cell responses to AZD1222 COVID-19 vaccine (dated by TCRdb to about 2021). The library was produced with the immunoSEQ multiplex PCR assay. As stored in TCRdb, this immuneACCESS dataset retains in-frame rearrangements with V and J assigned. A fraction of the clones does not appear; measured against another copy, unresolved V genes explain less than half of the discrepancy, and the remainder lacks a known reason. This sample holds roughly 120,000 clones; less than 95% were observed only once. Together, the top ten hold about 7.8% of the sample. The time point label of this sample denotes: baseline before first vaccination. The source material was peripheral blood, sampled on day 0 of AZD1222 vaccination. Receptors originate from an adult in good health.

The CDR3 bases are TGTGCCAGCAGCTTCCTCCCGGGGACTGAAGCTTTCTTT. It specifies CASSFLPGTEAFF. The chain couples TRBV7-9 to TRBJ1-1; D remains unclear. The CDR3 runs to 13 residues. Germline V gene data show CDR1 as SEHNR and CDR2 as FQNEAQ (reference sequence). The V and J ends lost 3 bases and 5 bases respectively, with 10 bases between them.

Points on this clone: Distinct nucleotide sequences in the sample also encode this CDR3. This chain uses TRBV27 with TRBJ2-7; D ambiguous. The V end was cut by 4 bases, the J end by 1 base, with 8 bases between. The CDR3 spans 13 residues. In germline, CDR1 is MNHEY, CDR2 SMNVEV (reference sequence). The CDR3 loop is CASSSGPSYEQYF. The CDR3 region has the DNA TGTGCCAGCAGTTCTGGTCCTTCCTACGAGCAGTACTTC.

The genes are TRBV7-2 and TRBJ2-3, with D maybe TRBD2 (5 bases). The CDR3 is made up of 15 amino acids. Germline V gene lookup returns CDR1 SGHTA and CDR2 FQGNSA. V lost 2 bases and J lost 2, with 11 bases in between. CDR3 residues: CASSLNGLSTDTQYF. Here the CDR3 DNA reads TGTGCCAGCAGCTTAAATGGACTGTCCACAGATACGCAGTATTTT.

This CDR3 reads CASSSGLSSGNTIYF. CDR3 sequence (DNA): TGTGCCAGCAGTTCGGGACTGTCCTCTGGAAACACCATATATTTT. J is TRBJ1-3 and V is TRBV6-5; weak D call: TRBD1 (5 bases). V was pared by 4 bases and J by 0 bases, with 10 bases between. Germline V CDR1 and CDR2: MNHEY, SVGAGI. The CDR3 sequence is 15 residues long.

The rearrangement joins TRBV5-1 to TRBJ2-2, with D hard to call. The V gene's germline CDR1 is SGHRS and CDR2 YFSETQ. This CDR3 spans 12 amino acids. V gave up 0 bases and J gave up 9 bases, with 6 bases separating them. CDR3 residues: CASSLGARELFF. CDR3 nucleotide sequence: TGCGCCAGCAGCTTGGGTGCCCGGGAGCTGTTTTTT.

In this sample, this clone turned up once. J is TRBJ1-3 and V is TRBV7-9; tentative D call: TRBD1 (6 bases). V lost 4 bases to trimming and J lost 0 bases, with 13 bases between them. CDR1 is SEHNR, CDR2 FQNEAQ, per germline (reference sequence). The CDR3 runs 16 residues. The CDR3 DNA sequence: TGTGCCAGCAGCTCGACAGGCGGGTCCTCTGGAAACACCATATATTTT. This encodes CASSSTGGSSGNTIYF. The complete variable domain, with remaining parts taken from reference TRBV7-9 and TRBJ1-3, reads DTGVSQNPRHKITKRGQNVTFRCDPISEHNRLYWYRQTLGQGPEFLTYFQNEAQLEKSRLLSDRFSAERPKGSFSTLEIQRTEQGDSAMYLCASSSTGGSSGNTIYFGEGSWLTVV.

V gene TRBV18 combines with J gene TRBJ2-7, with D unclear. The V and J ends lost 3 bases and 2 bases respectively, with 11 bases between them. Looked up from germline, CDR1 is KGHSH and CDR2 is LQKENI. This CDR3 is built from 14 residues. The CDR3 DNA reads TGTGCCAGCTCACCCAAGGACGGCACCTACGAGCAGTACTTC. This sequence encodes CASSPKDGTYEQYF.

This clone appeared once. This rearrangement joins TRBV28 to TRBJ1-4, with unresolved D. The CDR3 runs to 13 residues. Germline V lookup: CDR1 MDHEN, CDR2 SYDVKM. V lost 5 bases to trimming and J lost 5 bases, with 9 bases between them. The CDR3 nucleotides are TGTGCCAGCAGTACGCTGGGGAATGAAAAACTGTTTTTT. Its protein is CASSTLGNEKLFF.

The V and J genes are TRBV7-9 and TRBJ2-1; D gene ambiguous. From germline, CDR1 is SEHNR and CDR2 FQNEAQ (reference sequence). This CDR3 is built from 13 residues. V lost 2 bases, J lost 3 bases, and 5 bases lay in between. Written as DNA, the CDR3 is TGTGCCAGCAGCTTATTTGGCTACAATGAGCAGTTCTTC. Protein product: CASSLFGYNEQFF.

The genes are TRBV18 and TRBJ1-2; TRBD1 might be the D (6 bases). V dropped 0 bases and J dropped 8 bases, with 19 bases sitting between them. Germline values: CDR1 KGHSH, CDR2 LQKENI. CDR3 size: 16 residues. The CDR3 DNA sequence: TGTGCCAGCTCACCACCAGCCGGCAGGGGATCCGGAGGCTACACCTTC. This encodes CASSPPAGRGSGGYTF.

The rearrangement uses TRBV6-1 and TRBJ1-5; 8 bases agree with TRBD1. The germline V gene has CDR1 MNHNS and CDR2 SASEGT. This CDR3 contains 15 residues. V gave up 2 bases and J gave up 4 bases; unmatched junction bases: 4. The CDR3 DNA is TGTGCCAGCAGTGAACTGGACAGGGAAAATCAGCCCCAGCATTTT. It translates to CASSELDRENQPQHF.

The sample holds one count of this clone. This chain connects TRBV5-6 to TRBJ1-3; the match to TRBD1 covers 7 bases. V trimming: 4 bases; J trimming: 2 bases; junction bases outside the gene matches: 6. Germline CDR1 SGHDT, CDR2 YYEEEE. The CDR3 is 15 residues long. The CDR3 DNA reads TGTGCCAGCAGCCTCGACAGGGTCGCTGGAAACACCATATATTTT. Protein product: CASSLDRVAGNTIYF.

This clone was seen only once. CDR3 loop: CASSNSGQPQHF. The DNA of the CDR3 is TGTGCCAGCAGCAATAGTGGTCAGCCCCAGCATTTT. V usage is TRBV21-1 and J usage is TRBJ1-5. TRBV21-1 is recorded as a pseudogene. This CDR3 is 12 amino acids long.

V gene TRBV6-5 combines with J gene TRBJ1-6; no firm D call. Germline loops: CDR1 MNHEY, CDR2 SVGAGI. V was trimmed by 7 bases and J by 9 bases, leaving 16 bases between them. This CDR3 is 14 amino acids long. Here the CDR3 reads CASTIADVVSPLHF. The DNA for the CDR3 is TGTGCCAGCACGATCGCGGACGTTGTTTCACCCCTCCACTTT.

This clone was observed a single time. V and J are TRBV29-1 and TRBJ2-1, with D maybe TRBD2 (5 bases). The germline V gene encodes CDR1 SQVTM and CDR2 ANQGSEA. Trimming stripped 8 bases from V and 5 bases from J, with 16 bases between. CDR3 length equals 13 residues. The CDR3 DNA follows: TGCAGCTCCCGCGGGCTCGCCGACAATGAGCAGTTCTTC. Translating gives CSSRGLADNEQFF.

This clone was observed a handful of times. The V gene is TRBV5-4, the J gene TRBJ1-2; 8 bases agree with TRBD1. Germline V gene data show CDR1 as SGHNT and CDR2 as YYREEE (reference sequence). Trimming cost V 2 bases and J 4 bases; bases outside gene matches: 10. This CDR3 is 16 amino acids long. CDR3 sequence: CASSFSGTGDFYGYTF. Here the CDR3 DNA reads TGTGCCAGCAGCTTTTCCGGGACAGGAGATTTCTATGGCTACACCTTC.

This clone was seen once. The gene calls are TRBV5-1 and TRBJ1-5, with a weak D call TRBD1 (6 bases). The CDR3 loop spans 15 amino acids. Germline V gives CDR1 SGHRS, CDR2 YFSETQ. V was shortened by 0 bases and J by 5 bases, with 12 bases between the two germline ends. The CDR3 region has the DNA TGCGCCAGCAGCTTGGGTGCGGACAGACATCAGCCCCAGCATTTT. It codes for CASSLGADRHQPQHF.

V usage is TRBV19 and J usage is TRBJ2-7, with 7 bases aligning to TRBD1. The CDR3 is 15 residues long. Germline V gene lookup returns CDR1 LNHDA and CDR2 SQIVND (reference sequence). The junction had 10 bases not matched to a gene; V was cut back by 6 bases and J by 2 bases. CDR3 coding DNA: TGTGCCAGTAGGACAGGGACCCAGGGCGCCTACGAGCAGTACTTC. It is translated as CASRTGTQGAYEQYF.